This TCR beta chain came from a study of molecular identifiers for immune sequencing clone quantification. MiXCR, applied by TCRdb to the PCR reads, yields one record per CDR3 protein. The data show 30,000 to 45,000 distinct CDR3 sequences, around a sixth seen once. Trimming pared 7 bases from V and 7 bases from J, leaving 17 bases between. Per the germline V gene, CDR1 is SQVTM and CDR2 is ANQGSEA. The CDR3 loop spans 12 amino acids. This clonotype came up many times. Its target is unknown. Study-wide findings and caveats: Spiked Jurkat TCR RNA originating from one cell could reportedly be identified amid one million naive cells. Clone sizes could be underestimated for highly expanded clones when identical TCR molecules share a barcode.

The sequenced sample consisted of naive CD8+ T cells from blood, with Jurkat cell RNA spiked in. Subset denoted: FACS-sorted CD8+CD4-CCR7+CD45RA+ naive T cells. The source is a human donor in good health. Some libraries in this study had Jurkat cell RNA spiked in. This sequence joins TRBV29-1 and TRBJ2-7; possibly TRBD1 for D (6 bases). The CDR3 region is CSALDSRGEQYF. The CDR3 bases are TGCAGCGCACTGGACAGCCGGGGAGAGCAGTACTTC.